This TCR beta chain stems from a study of PD-L1 blockade in urothelial cancer. Background on the study: The median number of T cells present in blood samples was some 140,000.

TCRdb's copy holds only in-frame clones and misses some; the assay was immunoSEQ multiplex PCR. The sample carries under 120,000 clones, around 85% recorded once. V lost 6 bases to trimming and J lost 5 bases; unmatched junction nucleotides: 5. The CDR3 has 14 residues. The V gene's germline CDR1 is KGHSH and CDR2 LQKENI. A single count supports this clone. The sequencing here drew on PBMCs, taken around atezolizumab (anti-PD-L1) treatment. The genes are TRBV18 and TRBJ1-4; the match to TRBD1 covers 8 bases. The TCR was taken from a man between 50 and 59 years old with urothelial cancer. The DNA of the CDR3 is TGTGCCAGCTCCTTGGACAGGGTGAATGAAAAACTGTTTTTT. Its protein product is CASSLDRVNEKLFF.